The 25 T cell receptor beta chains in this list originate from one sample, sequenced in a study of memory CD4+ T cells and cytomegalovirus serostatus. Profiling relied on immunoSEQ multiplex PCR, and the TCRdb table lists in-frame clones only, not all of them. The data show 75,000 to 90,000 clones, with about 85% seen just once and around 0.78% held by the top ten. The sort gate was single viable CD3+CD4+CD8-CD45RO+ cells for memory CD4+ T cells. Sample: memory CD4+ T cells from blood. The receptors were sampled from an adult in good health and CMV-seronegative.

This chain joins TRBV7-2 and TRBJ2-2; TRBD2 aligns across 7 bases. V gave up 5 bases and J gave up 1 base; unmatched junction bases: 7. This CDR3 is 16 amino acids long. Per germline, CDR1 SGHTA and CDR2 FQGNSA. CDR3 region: CASSPRGLQNTGELFF. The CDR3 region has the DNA TGTGCCAGCAGCCCACGGGGACTACAGAACACCGGGGAGCTGTTTTTT.

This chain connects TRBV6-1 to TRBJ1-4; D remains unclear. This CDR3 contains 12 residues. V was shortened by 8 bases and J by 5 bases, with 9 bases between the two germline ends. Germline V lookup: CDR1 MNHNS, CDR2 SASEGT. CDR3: CASGEVNEKLFF. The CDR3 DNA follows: TGTGCCAGCGGGGAGGTGAATGAAAAACTGTTTTTT.

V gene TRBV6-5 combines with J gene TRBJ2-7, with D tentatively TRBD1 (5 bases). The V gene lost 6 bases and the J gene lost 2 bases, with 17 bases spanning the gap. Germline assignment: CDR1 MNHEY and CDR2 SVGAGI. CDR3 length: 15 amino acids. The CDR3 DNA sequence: TGTGCCAGCAGCCGGGTAGGGGCCCCCGCCTACGAGCAGTACTTC. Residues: CASSRVGAPAYEQYF.

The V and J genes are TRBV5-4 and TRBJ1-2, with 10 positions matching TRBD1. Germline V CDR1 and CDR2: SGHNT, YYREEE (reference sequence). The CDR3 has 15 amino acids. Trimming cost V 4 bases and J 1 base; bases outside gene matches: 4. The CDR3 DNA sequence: TGTGCCAGCAGCCCAAGGACAGGGGGTAACTATGGCTACACCTTC. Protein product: CASSPRTGGNYGYTF. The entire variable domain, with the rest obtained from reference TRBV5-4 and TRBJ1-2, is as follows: ETGVTQSPTHLIKTRGQQVTLRCSSQSGHNTVSWYQQALGQGPQFIFQYYREEENGRGNFPPRFSGLQFPNYSSELNVNALELDDSALYLCASSPRTGGNYGYTFGSGTRLTVV.

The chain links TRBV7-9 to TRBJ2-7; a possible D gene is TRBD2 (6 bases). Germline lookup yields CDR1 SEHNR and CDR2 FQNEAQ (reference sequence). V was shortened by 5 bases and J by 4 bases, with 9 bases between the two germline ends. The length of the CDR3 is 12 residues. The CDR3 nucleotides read TGTGCCAGCAGCACCGGGGGTTACGAGCAGTACTTC. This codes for CASSTGGYEQYF.

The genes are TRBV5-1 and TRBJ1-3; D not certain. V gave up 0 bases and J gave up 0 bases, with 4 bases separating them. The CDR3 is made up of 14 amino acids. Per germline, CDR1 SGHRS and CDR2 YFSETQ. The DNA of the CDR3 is TGCGCCAGCAGCTTGGGTACCTCTGGAAACACCATATATTTT. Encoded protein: CASSLGTSGNTIYF.

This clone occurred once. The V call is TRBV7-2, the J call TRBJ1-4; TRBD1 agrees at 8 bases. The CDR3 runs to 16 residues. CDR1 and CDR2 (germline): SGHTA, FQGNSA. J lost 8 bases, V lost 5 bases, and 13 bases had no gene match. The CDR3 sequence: CASSGQGGYLSEKLFF. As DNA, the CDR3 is TGTGCCAGCAGCGGACAGGGAGGGTATCTGTCCGAAAAACTGTTTTTT.

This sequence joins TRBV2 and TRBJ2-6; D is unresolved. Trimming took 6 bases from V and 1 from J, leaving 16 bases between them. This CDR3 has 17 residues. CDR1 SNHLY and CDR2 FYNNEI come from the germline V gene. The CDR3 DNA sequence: TGTGCCAGCAGGCCGGCAGGCTCGCGATCTGGGGCCAACGTCCTGACTTTC. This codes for CASRPAGSRSGANVLTF.

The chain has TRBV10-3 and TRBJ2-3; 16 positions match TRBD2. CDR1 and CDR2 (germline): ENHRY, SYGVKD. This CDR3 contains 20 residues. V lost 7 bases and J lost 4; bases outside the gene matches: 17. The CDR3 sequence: CAITPGLAGGPGGVPDTQYF. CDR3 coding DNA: TGTGCCATCACTCCGGGACTAGCGGGGGGGCCGGGAGGGGTGCCAGATACGCAGTATTTT.

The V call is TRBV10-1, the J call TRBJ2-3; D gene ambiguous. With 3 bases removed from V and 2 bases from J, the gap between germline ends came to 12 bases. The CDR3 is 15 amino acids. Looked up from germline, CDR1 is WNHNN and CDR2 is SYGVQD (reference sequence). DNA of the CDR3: TGCGCCAGCAGTGACCAGAAAAGGCCCACAGATACGCAGTATTTT. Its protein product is CASSDQKRPTDTQYF.

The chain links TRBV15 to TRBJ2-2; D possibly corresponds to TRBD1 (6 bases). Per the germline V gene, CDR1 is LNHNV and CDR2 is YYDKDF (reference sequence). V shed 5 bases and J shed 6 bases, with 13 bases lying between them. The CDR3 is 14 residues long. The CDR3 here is CATSPVRGAGELFF. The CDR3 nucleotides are TGTGCCACCAGCCCCGTCAGGGGTGCCGGGGAGCTGTTTTTT.

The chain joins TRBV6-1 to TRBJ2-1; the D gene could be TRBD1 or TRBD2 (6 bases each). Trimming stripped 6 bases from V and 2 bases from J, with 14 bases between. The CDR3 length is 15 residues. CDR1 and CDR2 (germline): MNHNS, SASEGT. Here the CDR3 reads CASRLEGGPYNEQFF. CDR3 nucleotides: TGTGCCAGCAGGTTGGAGGGGGGACCCTACAATGAGCAGTTCTTC.

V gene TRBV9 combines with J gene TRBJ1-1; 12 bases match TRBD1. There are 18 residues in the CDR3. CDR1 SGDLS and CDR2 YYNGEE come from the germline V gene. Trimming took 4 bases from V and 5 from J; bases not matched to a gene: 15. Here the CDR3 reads CASSPQPPGQGAHTEAFF. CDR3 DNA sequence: TGTGCCAGCAGCCCGCAACCCCCGGGACAGGGGGCGCATACTGAAGCTTTCTTT.

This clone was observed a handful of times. This chain's CDR3 is CASSPGPNTGELFF. CDR3 nucleotides: TGTGCCAGCAGCCCTGGGCCGAACACCGGGGAGCTGTTTTTT. The gene calls are TRBV11-2 and TRBJ2-2; D is ambiguous. The V end was cut by 5 bases, the J end by 0 bases, with 7 bases between. Germline CDR1 and CDR2: SGHAT and FQNNGV. This CDR3 has 14 residues.

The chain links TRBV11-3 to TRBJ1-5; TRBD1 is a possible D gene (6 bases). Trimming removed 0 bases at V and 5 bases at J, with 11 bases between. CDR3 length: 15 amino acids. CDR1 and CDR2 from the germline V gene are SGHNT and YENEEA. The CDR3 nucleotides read TGTGCCAGCAGCTTAGAGGGGGGGGCGGATCAGCCCCAGCATTTT. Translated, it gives CASSLEGGADQPQHF.

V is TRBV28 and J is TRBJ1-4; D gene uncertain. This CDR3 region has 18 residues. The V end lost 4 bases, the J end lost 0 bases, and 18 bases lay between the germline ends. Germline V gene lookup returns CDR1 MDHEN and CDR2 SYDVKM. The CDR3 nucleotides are TGTGCCAGCAGTTCGATTCCGGGCAGACCCACAACTAATGAAAAACTGTTTTTT. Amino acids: CASSSIPGRPTTNEKLFF.

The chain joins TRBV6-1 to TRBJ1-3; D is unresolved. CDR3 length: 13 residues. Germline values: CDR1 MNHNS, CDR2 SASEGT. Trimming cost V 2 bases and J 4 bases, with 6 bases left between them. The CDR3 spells CASSENPGNTIYF. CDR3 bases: TGTGCCAGCAGTGAAAATCCGGGAAACACCATATATTTT.

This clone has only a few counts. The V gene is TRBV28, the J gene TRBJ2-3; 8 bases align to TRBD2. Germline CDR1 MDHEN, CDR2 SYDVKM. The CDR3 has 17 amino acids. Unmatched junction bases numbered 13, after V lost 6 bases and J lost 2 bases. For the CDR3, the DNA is TGTGCCAGCAGCACTGGACTAGCCCTAACCTACACAGATACGCAGTATTTT. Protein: CASSTGLALTYTDTQYF.

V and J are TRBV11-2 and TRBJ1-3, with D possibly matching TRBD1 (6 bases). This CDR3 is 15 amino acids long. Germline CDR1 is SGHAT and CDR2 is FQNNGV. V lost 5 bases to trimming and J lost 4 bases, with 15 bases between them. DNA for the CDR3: TGTGCCAGCAGCCGCAACAGGGACTCGGGAAACACCATATATTTT. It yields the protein CASSRNRDSGNTIYF.

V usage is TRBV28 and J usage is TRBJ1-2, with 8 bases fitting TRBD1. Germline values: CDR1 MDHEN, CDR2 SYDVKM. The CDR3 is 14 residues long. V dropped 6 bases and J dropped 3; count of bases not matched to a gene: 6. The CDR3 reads CASRTGGRHYGYTF. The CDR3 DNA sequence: TGTGCCAGCAGAACAGGGGGTCGTCACTATGGCTACACCTTC.

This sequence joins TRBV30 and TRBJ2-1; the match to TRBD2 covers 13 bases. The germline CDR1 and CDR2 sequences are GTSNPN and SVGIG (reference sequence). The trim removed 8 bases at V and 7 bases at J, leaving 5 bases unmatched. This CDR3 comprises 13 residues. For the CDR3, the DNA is TGTGCCGAAACTAGCGGGGGGGAGAATGAGCAGTTCTTC. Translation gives CAETSGGENEQFF.

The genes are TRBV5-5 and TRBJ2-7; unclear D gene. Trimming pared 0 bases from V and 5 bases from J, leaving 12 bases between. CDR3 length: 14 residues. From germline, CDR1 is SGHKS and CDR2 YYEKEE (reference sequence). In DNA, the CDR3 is TGTGCCAGCAGCTTGGTCGTTTTAATCGACGAGCAGTACTTC. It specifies CASSLVVLIDEQYF.

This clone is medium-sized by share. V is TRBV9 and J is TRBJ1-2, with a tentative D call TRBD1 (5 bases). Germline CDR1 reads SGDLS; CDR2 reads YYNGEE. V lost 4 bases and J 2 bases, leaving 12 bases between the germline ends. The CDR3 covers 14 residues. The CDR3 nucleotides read TGTGCCAGCAGCACCCCAGGGAGGAACTATGGCTACACCTTC. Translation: CASSTPGRNYGYTF.

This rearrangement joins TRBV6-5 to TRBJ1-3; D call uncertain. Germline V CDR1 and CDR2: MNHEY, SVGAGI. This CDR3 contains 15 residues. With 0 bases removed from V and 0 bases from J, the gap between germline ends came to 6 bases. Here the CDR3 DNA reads TGTGCCAGCAGTTACTCGGGTCCCTCTGGAAACACCATATATTTT. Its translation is CASSYSGPSGNTIYF.

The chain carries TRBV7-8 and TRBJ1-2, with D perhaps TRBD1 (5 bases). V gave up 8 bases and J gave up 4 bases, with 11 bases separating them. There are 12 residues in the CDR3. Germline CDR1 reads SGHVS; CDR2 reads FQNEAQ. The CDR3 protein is CASAQGPYGYTF. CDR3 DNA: TGTGCCAGCGCCCAGGGCCCCTATGGCTACACCTTC.